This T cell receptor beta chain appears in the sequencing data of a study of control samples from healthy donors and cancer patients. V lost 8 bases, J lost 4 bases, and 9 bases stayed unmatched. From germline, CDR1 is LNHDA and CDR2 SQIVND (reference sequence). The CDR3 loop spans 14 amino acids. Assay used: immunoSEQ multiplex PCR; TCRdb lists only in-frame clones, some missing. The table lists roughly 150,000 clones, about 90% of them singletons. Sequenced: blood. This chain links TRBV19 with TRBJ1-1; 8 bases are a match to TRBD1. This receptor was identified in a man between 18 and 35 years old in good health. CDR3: CASRRTGHGTEAFF. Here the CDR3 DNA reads TGTGCCAGTCGTAGGACAGGGCATGGCACTGAAGCTTTCTTT.